This T cell receptor (beta chain) appears in the sequencing data of a study of blood T cell repertoires in COVID-19. The overall study: The United States, Italy and Spain provided the acute and convalescent COVID-19 samples.

Only in-frame clones appear in the TCRdb table, and some are missing; sequencing was by immunoSEQ multiplex PCR. The table includes around 310,000 clones, approximately 88% detected once. Germline V gives CDR1 MRHNA, CDR2 SNTAGT. This CDR3 region has 13 residues. V was pared by 4 bases and J by 0 bases, with 6 bases between. Cohort placement rested on clinical history that participants reported themselves. Input material: PBMCs or T cells enriched from blood (not recorded which). This clonotype was sampled from a man aged 30 to 45 who had recovered from COVID-19. J is TRBJ1-1 and V is TRBV6-4, with unresolved D. The CDR3 DNA sequence: TGTGCCAGCAGTGCGAGGATGAACACTGAAGCTTTCTTT. Its protein is CASSARMNTEAFF.